This T cell receptor (beta chain) emerged from a study of shared clonotypes between healthy human individuals. The study, taken as a whole, reports: The diversity represented, both genetic and in exposure history, was limited by few donors. In contrast to clonotypes shared by all four donors, non-shared clonotypes had lower generation probabilities.

On this clone: Its antigen is unidentified. At the DNA level, this CDR3 is encoded by other sequences in the same sample as well.

CD45RO negativity and positive selection for CCR7 defined naive CD8 cells, a population that excluded terminally differentiated effector memory CD45RA+ cells. Donors were healthy HIV-negative adults without recently reported acute infections or vaccinations. Some 27,000 T cell genomes, or about 190 ng DNA, went into the sorted-subset replicate PCRs. Some clones are missing from TCRdb's copy, which holds only in-frame ones; the method was immunoSEQ multiplex PCR. The sample consists of about 2 million clones, about 95% of them appearing once. The sample taken for sequencing was naive CD8+ T cells sorted from blood. The clonotype comes from a young man in good health.

CDR3 sequence reads: CASSLVGTGTDTQYF. The CDR3 DNA sequence: TGTGCCAGCAGTTTAGTTGGGACTGGCACAGATACGCAGTATTTT. The V and J genes are TRBV27 and TRBJ2-3; D is possibly TRBD2 (6 bases). Trimming removed 2 bases from V and 1 base from J, with 10 bases in between. This CDR3 region has 15 residues. Looked up from germline, CDR1 is MNHEY and CDR2 is SMNVEV (reference sequence).